The entry below gives a single T cell receptor beta chain sequence along with its context. Its antigen is still unknown. No base qualities exist here, and no much larger clone lies one base off it. In the prospective study, participants were about 18 to 95 years old, resided in 24 geographic areas of the United States, and were enrolled through a virtual design. To assign participants to cohorts, the prospective study relied on clinical history that participants themselves reported in a screening survey and a study questionnaire. Each participant in the prospective study had whole blood, serum and a nasopharyngeal or oropharyngeal swab collected by mobile phlebotomists. Over a 2-month period, participants in the prospective study had the option of providing additional blood draws and questionnaires. Blood samples from the prospective study were shipped frozen or at room temperature prior to DNA extraction.

The data are from a study of blood T cell repertoires in COVID-19 (TCRdb year 2020). Notes on the research overall: Samples covering the acute and convalescent phases of COVID-19 were provided by collaborators in the United States, Italy and Spain. The material from the prospective study consisted of cDNA or gDNA derived from T cells, B-cell-depleted T cells, or PBMCs. Subjects who had been exposed to COVID-19, were actively infected with it, or had recovered from it provided the deeply sampled blood TCRbeta repertoires that made up the dataset. The repertoires were made available in a free public database intended to serve as a resource for research on the immune response to SARS-CoV-2. Samples came from the ongoing ImmuneRACE study (first 160 participants) plus 1,254 subjects from 6 global collaborators. Sample metadata almost always included a de-identified subject ID, COVID-19 status, age in years and sex. HLA class I and class II types, where available, came from metadata supplied by the sample provider rather than from assay-based typing.

V is clipped by 5 bases and J by 4 bases, and the sequence between their germline boundaries is 11 bases long. The germline V gene supplies CDR1 SGHAT and CDR2 FQNNGV. The CDR3 measures 13 amino acids from cysteine to phenylalanine. The retained sequence is limited to the CDR3, 39 bases, with the frame set at the first base. TCRbeta CDR3 regions were amplified from genomic DNA using the immunoSEQ Assay, a bias-controlled multiplex PCR. For the original study's pipeline: Nucleated cell counts per sample were estimated from amplification of reference gene primers within the assay. Sequence reads were collapsed and filtered to measure the absolute abundance of every unique TCRbeta CDR3 rearrangement. For each sample, productive Simpson clonality was calculated by taking the square root of Simpson's diversity index across productive rearrangements. Imported from immuneACCESS, the table was reduced by TCRdb to in-frame sequences with V and J called. These copies leave out some clones; in studies compared against another copy, an unresolved V gene accounts for under half, and the cause of the remainder is not known. V, J and clone size reflect that table, while D and trimming were determined from the DNA. Present in this sample are 200,000 or so clones, 70% to 90% of which were seen just once. Less than 5% of the sample is held by the ten biggest clonotypes.

The paper as a whole reports these results and caveats: The amount of clinical and demographic metadata varied by source and participant and was provided uncurated.

Sequencing was performed on PBMCs or T cells enriched from blood (not recorded which). The receptor comes from a woman aged 40 to 49 with acute COVID-19. The rearranged chain carries TRBV11-2 and TRBJ1-2, with an unclear D gene assignment. Read as DNA, the sequence is TGTGCCAGCAGCGCTCCGGGGAGCTATGGCTACACCTTC. This gives the protein CASSAPGSYGYTF.